The 13 T cell receptor beta chains below all came from one sample that was sequenced in a study of blood T cell repertoires in COVID-19. Profiling relied on immunoSEQ multiplex PCR, and the TCRdb table lists in-frame clones only, not all of them. This sample yields some 670,000 clones, of which 80% to 90% are seen a single time; roughly 0.25% belongs to the top ten. The sequenced material came from peripheral blood. These receptor sequences come from a woman under 30 with acute or convalescent COVID-19.

This clone was recorded a few times. The chain is built from TRBV5-4 and TRBJ1-1; 12 bases align to TRBD1. V lost 2 bases and J lost 7; bases outside the gene matches: 9. The CDR3 consists of 16 residues. CDR1 is SGHNT, CDR2 YYREEE, per germline (reference sequence). CDR3 coding DNA: TGTGCCAGCAGCTTAGTTCCGGGGACAGGGGGCGGTGAAGCTTTCTTT. Amino acid sequence: CASSLVPGTGGGEAFF.

This clone was detected a few times. V usage is TRBV14 and J usage is TRBJ1-2; D unresolved. The V and J ends lost 2 bases and 4 bases respectively, with 11 bases between them. The germline V gene encodes CDR1 SGHDN and CDR2 FVKESK. This CDR3 spans 14 amino acids. CDR3 nucleotides: TGTGCCAGCAGCCAACTAAAACTAGGCTATGGCTACACCTTC. This encodes CASSQLKLGYGYTF.

The DNA for the CDR3 is TGTGCCAGTACCCTAAGGGGTGGACAGTCTAACTATGGCTACACCTTC. Translating it yields CASTLRGGQSNYGYTF. The rearrangement joins TRBV19 to TRBJ1-2; D possibly corresponds to TRBD1 (6 bases). The CDR3 extends over 16 amino acids. Germline CDR1 reads LNHDA; CDR2 reads SQIVND (reference sequence). V shed 7 bases and J shed 0 bases, with 18 bases lying between them. Based on the CDR3 plus reference TRBV19 and TRBJ1-2, the full variable domain is DGGITQSPKYLFRKEGQNVTLSCEQNLNHDAMYWYRQDPGQGLRLIYYSQIVNDFQKGDIAEGYSVSREKKESFPLTVTSAQKNPTAFYLCASTLRGGQSNYGYTFGSGTRLTVV.

The rearrangement joins TRBV12-5 to TRBJ2-1; D may be TRBD2 (6 bases). The germline CDR1 and CDR2 sequences are LGHNT and FRNRAP. This CDR3 has 15 residues. V shed 0 bases and J shed 9 bases, with 15 bases lying between them. Written as DNA, the CDR3 is TGTGCTAGTGGTTTGGTATTACGGCGGAGGGTTGAGCAGTTCTTC. It codes for CASGLVLRRRVEQFF.

The V gene is TRBV7-3, the J gene TRBJ2-7; possible D gene TRBD1, 6 bases. Germline lookup yields CDR1 SGHTA and CDR2 FQGTGA. With 5 bases removed from V and 6 bases from J, the gap between germline ends came to 14 bases. The CDR3 spans 13 residues. CDR3 in DNA: TGTGCCAGCAGCCCCACAGGGTCGGGCGAGCAGTACTTC. It codes for CASSPTGSGEQYF.

The CDR3, as DNA: TGTGCCAGCAGCGCCCGACAGGACAATTCACCCCTCCACTTT. Its protein is CASSARQDNSPLHF. This rearrangement joins TRBV7-9 to TRBJ1-6, with a weak D call TRBD1 (6 bases). V gave up 5 bases and J gave up 7 bases, with 12 bases separating them. The V gene's germline CDR1 is SEHNR and CDR2 FQNEAQ (reference sequence). This CDR3 region has 14 residues.

The rearrangement joins TRBV24-1 to TRBJ1-2, with 8 bases aligning to TRBD1. There are 17 residues in the CDR3. Germline assignment: CDR1 KGHDR and CDR2 SFDVKD. V shed 3 bases, J shed 8 bases, and the junction held 16 bases outside the gene matches. CDR3 protein: CATSDPSPRTGWRGYTF. The CDR3 DNA sequence: TGTGCCACCAGTGATCCAAGCCCAAGGACAGGGTGGCGGGGCTACACCTTC.

The chain carries TRBV29-1 and TRBJ1-5; weak D call: TRBD1 (5 bases). The CDR3 covers 15 residues. Trimming took 1 base from V and 0 from J, leaving 10 bases between them. Per the germline V gene, CDR1 is SQVTM and CDR2 is ANQGSEA. The CDR3 here is CSVEVSGDSNQPQHF. The CDR3 nucleotides read TGCAGCGTTGAAGTGTCGGGGGATAGCAATCAGCCCCAGCATTTT.

This clone occurred once. The J gene is TRBJ2-7, the V gene TRBV7-9, with D perhaps TRBD2 (6 bases). Trimming stripped 3 bases from V and 13 bases from J, with 19 bases between. The CDR3 spans 13 residues. Germline V gene data show CDR1 as SEHNR and CDR2 as FQNEAQ (reference sequence). CDR3 sequence reads: CASSLGERGFGYF. The DNA of the CDR3 is TGTGCCAGCAGCTTGGGGGAACGGGGGTTTGGATACTTC.

This clone was seen only once. V is TRBV7-8 and J is TRBJ1-5, with 7 nucleotides matching TRBD1. In germline, CDR1 is SGHVS, CDR2 FQNEAQ. V was clipped by 5 bases and J by 5 bases; unmatched bases: 12. The CDR3 contains 16 residues. This chain's CDR3 is CASSPNRDSIHQPQHF. The CDR3 bases are TGTGCCAGCAGCCCGAACCGGGACAGTATTCATCAGCCCCAGCATTTT.

The V and J genes are TRBV24-1 and TRBJ1-1, with TRBD1 identical over 7 bases. This CDR3 is built from 13 residues. Trimming removed 8 bases from V and 1 base from J; junction bases left unmatched: 3. The germline V gene encodes CDR1 KGHDR and CDR2 SFDVKD. The CDR3 reads CATKEGANTEAFF. The CDR3 region has the DNA TGTGCCACCAAGGAGGGGGCGAACACTGAAGCTTTCTTT.

The chain recombines TRBV15 with TRBJ1-4; tentative D call: TRBD1 (5 bases). The CDR3 length is 18 residues. Germline V gene lookup returns CDR1 LNHNV and CDR2 YYDKDF (reference sequence). V was shortened by 8 bases and J by 3 bases, with 25 bases between the two germline ends. This CDR3 reads CATLPWSKAGVANEKLFF. The DNA for the CDR3 is TGTGCCACCCTCCCCTGGTCCAAGGCGGGGGTTGCTAATGAAAAACTGTTTTTT.

The chain recombines TRBV24-1 with TRBJ1-2, with a tentative D call TRBD1 (6 bases). Trimming took 9 bases from V and 4 from J, leaving 14 bases between them. The CDR3 loop spans 13 amino acids. Germline V gene sequence: CDR1 KGHDR, CDR2 SFDVKD. The CDR3 DNA sequence: TGTGCCACCTCAGGGGACCCCTTCTATGGCTACACCTTC. Its translation is CATSGDPFYGYTF.